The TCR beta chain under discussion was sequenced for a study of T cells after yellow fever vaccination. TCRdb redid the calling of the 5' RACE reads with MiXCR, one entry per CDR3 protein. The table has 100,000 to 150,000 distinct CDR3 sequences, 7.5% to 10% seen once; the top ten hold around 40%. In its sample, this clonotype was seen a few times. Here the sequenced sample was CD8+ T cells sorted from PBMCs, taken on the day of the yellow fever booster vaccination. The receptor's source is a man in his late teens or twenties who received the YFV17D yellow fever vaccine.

The CDR3 sequence: CASSLWATGGSYEQYF. In nucleotides, the CDR3 is TGTGCCAGCAGCTTATGGGCGACAGGTGGTTCCTACGAGCAGTACTTC. J is TRBJ2-7 and V is TRBV7-3; possibly TRBD1 for D (6 bases). CDR3 length equals 16 residues. The germline gives CDR1 SGHTA, CDR2 FQGTGA. The V end lost 2 bases, the J end lost 1 base, and 15 bases lay between the germline ends.